This TCR beta chain is drawn from a study of CD8+CD57+ T cells in acquired aplastic anemia. Study-wide background: DNA from sorted CD4+ and CD8+ cells averaged around 3 ug. Points from the study as a whole: About 28 sequences, all CD8+ CDR3, were shared between patients and controls.

This clonotype was detected only a few times. Its cognate antigen is unknown. Using genomic DNA as the template, TCR beta VDJ and CDR3 profiling was carried out. TCRdb re-derived calls from the reads in MiXCR, one entry per CDR3 protein. The data contain about 270,000 distinct CDR3 sequences, 45% to 70% of them singletons. This sequence was found in a human donor with severe aplastic anemia or a healthy control (not recorded which). The sample taken for sequencing was sorted CD4+, CD8+, or CD8+CD57+ T cells (not recorded which) from PBMCs.

The CDR3 coding sequence is TGTGCCAGCAGTTTACTAAATCAGCCCCAGCATTTT. It encodes CASSLLNQPQHF. J is TRBJ1-5 and V is TRBV28; no definite D call. CDR1 and CDR2 from the germline V gene are MDHEN and SYDVKM. V lost 2 bases to trimming and J lost 4 bases, with 3 bases between them. CDR3 length equals 12 residues.